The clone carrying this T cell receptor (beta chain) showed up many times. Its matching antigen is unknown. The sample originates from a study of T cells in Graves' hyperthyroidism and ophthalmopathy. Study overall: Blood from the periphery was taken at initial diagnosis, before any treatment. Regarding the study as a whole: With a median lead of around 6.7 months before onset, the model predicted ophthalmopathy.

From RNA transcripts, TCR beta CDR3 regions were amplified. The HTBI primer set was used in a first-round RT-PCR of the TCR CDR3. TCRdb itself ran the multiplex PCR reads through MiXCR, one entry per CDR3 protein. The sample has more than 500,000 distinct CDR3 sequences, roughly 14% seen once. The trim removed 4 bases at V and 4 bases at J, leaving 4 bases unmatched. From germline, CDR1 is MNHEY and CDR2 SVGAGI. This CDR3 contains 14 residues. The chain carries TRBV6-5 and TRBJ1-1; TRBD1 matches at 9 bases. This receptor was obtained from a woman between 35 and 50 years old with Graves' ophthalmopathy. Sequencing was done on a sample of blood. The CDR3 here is CASSSGQGGTEAFF. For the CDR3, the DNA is TGTGCCAGCAGTTCGGGACAGGGTGGCACTGAAGCTTTCTTT.